These 19 T cell receptor beta chains originate from one sample sequenced in a study of T-cell memory formation after mild COVID-19. In TCRdb, the 5' RACE reads were re-called with MiXCR into one record per CDR3 protein. Of some 130,000 distinct CDR3 sequences detected, roughly 15% appear once; the ten largest clones hold more than 11%. What was sequenced was PBMCs or a T cell subset sorted from them (not recorded which). The receptors originated from an adult woman who had mild COVID-19 (a few samples of this study predate the infection). Cell type and time point are not known.

This clonotype was detected a few times. This chain connects TRBV30 to TRBJ1-4, with D tentatively TRBD1 (5 bases). Germline V gene sequence: CDR1 GTSNPN, CDR2 SVGIG (reference sequence). Trimming removed 5 bases at V and 5 bases at J, with 15 bases between. The CDR3 runs 14 residues. The CDR3 region is CAWGGGARNEKLFF. CDR3 sequence (DNA): TGTGCCTGGGGTGGAGGGGCGCGGAATGAAAAACTGTTTTTT.

The V gene is TRBV24-1, the J gene TRBJ1-1; 10 nucleotides match TRBD1. J gave up 7 bases and V 4 bases, and 5 bases lay outside the gene matches. Per the germline V gene, CDR1 is KGHDR and CDR2 is SFDVKD. The CDR3 consists of 14 residues. The CDR3 DNA is TGTGCCACCAGTGACCGGACAGGGGGAGATGAAGCTTTCTTT. Amino acid sequence: CATSDRTGGDEAFF.

The CDR3 nucleotides are TGTGCCAGCAGAGACCGGGACGGTAACAATCAGCCCCAGCATTTT. It specifies CASRDRDGNNQPQHF. The V gene is TRBV6-5, the J gene TRBJ1-5, with D perhaps matching TRBD1 (5 bases). The CDR3 totals 15 residues. Trimming cost V 6 bases and J 3 bases, with 15 bases left between them. Germline lookup yields CDR1 MNHEY and CDR2 SVGAGI.

The chain uses TRBV6-2 or TRBV6-3 and TRBJ2-1, with 9 bases identical to TRBD2. Germline V gene lookup returns CDR1 MNHEY and CDR2 SVGEGT. The CDR3 runs to 18 residues. V shed 5 bases, J shed 3 bases, and the junction held 14 bases outside the gene matches. CDR3 nucleotides: TGTGCCAGCAGTCCCCAGGGCGGGAGGGCCAATGGCTACAATGAGCAGTTCTTC. This translates into CASSPQGGRANGYNEQFF.

This clonotype showed up just a few times. The chain combines TRBV6-5 with TRBJ2-1; 8 bases are shared with TRBD1. Losses at the gene ends were 5 bases for V and 4 bases for J; bases not matched to a gene: 7. The CDR3 loop spans 15 amino acids. Germline V gene sequence: CDR1 MNHEY, CDR2 SVGAGI. DNA of the CDR3: TGTGCCAGCAGTGCCCAGGGGGCGCCTTACAATGAGCAGTTCTTC. Translated, it gives CASSAQGAPYNEQFF.

This chain connects TRBV28 to TRBJ2-5; possible D gene TRBD1, 6 bases. Germline V gene sequence: CDR1 MDHEN, CDR2 SYDVKM. Deletions cut 6 bases from V and 2 bases from J, with 13 bases between. This CDR3 spans 14 amino acids. CDR3 DNA sequence: TGTGCCAGCAGGGGACACACTACTCAAGAGACCCAGTACTTC. Its translation: CASRGHTTQETQYF.

This clonotype was found a few times. The J gene is TRBJ2-7, the V gene TRBV2, with no clear D. The CDR3 length is 13 residues. Trimming shortened V by 7 bases and J by 1 base, and 11 bases separated the two germline ends. Germline CDR1 and CDR2: SNHLY and FYNNEI. The CDR3 coding sequence is TGTGCCAGCAAGAGAGACCTGTCCTACGAGCAGTACTTC. Translated, it gives CASKRDLSYEQYF.

J is TRBJ2-7 and V is TRBV4-2; 7 nucleotides line up with TRBD1. V was pared by 1 base and J by 3 bases, with 9 bases of the junction left unmatched. The germline CDR1 and CDR2 sequences are LGHNA and YNFKEQ. The CDR3 runs 16 residues. The CDR3 coding sequence is TGTGCCAGCAGCCAAGCTCAGGACAGGCCAGGCTACGAGCAGTACTTC. It is translated as CASSQAQDRPGYEQYF.

A few counts support this clonotype. The V and J genes are TRBV19 and TRBJ2-7; the D is unclear. The CDR3 runs to 14 residues. The V gene's germline CDR1 is LNHDA and CDR2 SQIVND (reference sequence). Trimming took off 5 bases at V and 1 base at J, with 12 bases between the two ends. CDR3 sequence (DNA): TGTGCCAGTAGTCCGAACTCATGGTCCTACGAGCAGTACTTC. It is translated as CASSPNSWSYEQYF.

J is TRBJ2-7 and V is TRBV4-1; 7 bases are a match to TRBD1. This CDR3 has 14 residues. The junction had 4 bases not matched to a gene; V was cut back by 1 base and J by 4 bases. The V gene's germline CDR1 is MGHRA and CDR2 YSYEKL. CDR3 residues: CASSQGTGLYEQYF. DNA for the CDR3: TGCGCCAGCAGCCAAGGGACAGGCCTATACGAGCAGTACTTC.

This rearrangement joins TRBV3-1 to TRBJ2-7; D is uncertain. V was shortened by 0 bases and J by 2 bases, with 14 bases between the two germline ends. The CDR3 is 16 residues long. Germline CDR1 is LGHDT and CDR2 is YNNKEL (reference sequence). In DNA form, the CDR3 reads TGTGCCAGCAGCCAAGAGCTTAAGGCAGGTACCTACGAGCAGTACTTC. This codes for CASSQELKAGTYEQYF.

The rearrangement links TRBV20-1 to TRBJ2-7, with a tentative D call TRBD1 (6 bases). Germline lookup yields CDR1 DFQATT and CDR2 SNEGSKA (reference sequence). V gave up 6 bases and J gave up 2 bases, with 14 bases separating them. The CDR3 spans 13 residues. Here the CDR3 reads CSARRQEPYEQYF. CDR3 DNA sequence: TGCAGTGCCCGACGACAGGAACCCTACGAGCAGTACTTC.

This clonotype was picked up a small number of times. The V gene is TRBV7-6, the J gene TRBJ2-2; D may be TRBD1 or TRBD2 (5 bases each). The V end lost 8 bases, the J end lost 7 bases, and 20 bases lay between the germline ends. From germline, CDR1 is SGHVS and CDR2 FNYEAQ. The CDR3 spans 15 residues. CDR3 in DNA: TGTGCCAGCTCCTCCCCCGGGGCTGGCGGCGGGGAGCTGTTTTTT. Protein: CASSSPGAGGGELFF.

This chain uses TRBV30 with TRBJ2-1, with unresolved D. The V and J ends lost 4 bases and 3 bases respectively, with 4 bases between them. Germline lookup yields CDR1 GTSNPN and CDR2 SVGIG (reference sequence). CDR3 size: 11 residues. The CDR3 here is CAWKGYNEQFF. CDR3 DNA: TGTGCCTGGAAAGGCTACAATGAGCAGTTCTTC.

As regards this clonotype: The conserved final phenylalanine or tryptophan is absent from the CDR3, which likely points to a read error. V gene TRBV20-1 combines with J gene TRBJ2-7; D might be TRBD1 (5 bases). With 3 bases removed from V and 2 bases from J, the gap between germline ends came to 14 bases. Germline CDR1 DFQATT, CDR2 SNEGSKA (reference sequence). This CDR3 is 14 amino acids long. The CDR3 region is CSASGPQGTYEQYL. As DNA, the CDR3 is TGCAGTGCTAGTGGTCCGCAGGGAACCTACGAGCAGTACCTC.

This clonotype was found a few times. The chain joins TRBV7-2 to TRBJ2-7; 7 nucleotides line up with TRBD1. Trimming at V came to 1 base and at J to 4 bases, leaving 4 bases not matched to a gene. Germline CDR1 is SGHTA and CDR2 is FQGNSA. CDR3 length: 14 amino acids. In DNA form, the CDR3 reads TGTGCCAGCAGCTTAGAGGGCAGGGGGTACGAGCAGTACTTC. Translated: CASSLEGRGYEQYF.

V gene TRBV4-2 combines with J gene TRBJ2-3, with D possibly TRBD2 on 7 matching bases. The germline V and J ends were trimmed by 3 bases and 4 bases, with 17 bases remaining between them. The CDR3 spans 16 residues. Germline V gene data show CDR1 as LGHNA and CDR2 as YNFKEQ. The CDR3 DNA sequence: TGTGCCAGCAGCCAGAAGGGCGGGGGCGCAGCAGATACGCAGTATTTT. This gives the protein CASSQKGGGAADTQYF.

This clonotype was found a few times. The chain joins TRBV20-1 to TRBJ1-5; 7 bases agree with TRBD1. The CDR3 covers 17 residues. The germline gives CDR1 DFQATT, CDR2 SNEGSKA (reference sequence). Trimming cost V 1 base and J 0 bases; bases outside gene matches: 9. CDR3 region: CSARVGTVGRSNQPQHF. Written as DNA, the CDR3 is TGCAGTGCTAGAGTGGGGACAGTGGGACGTAGCAATCAGCCCCAGCATTTT.

This clonotype was observed a few times. The chain links TRBV4-2 to TRBJ2-6; D possibly uses TRBD1 or TRBD2 (5 bases each). This CDR3 spans 20 amino acids. CDR1 is LGHNA and CDR2 is YNFKEQ in the germline V gene. The germline V and J ends were trimmed by 2 bases and 2 bases, with 22 bases remaining between them. CDR3: CASSQKGGDRSSTGANVLTF. CDR3 in DNA: TGTGCCAGCAGCCAAAAAGGTGGGGACCGATCGTCCACTGGGGCCAACGTCCTGACTTTC.